This TCR beta chain was obtained from a study of beta chain features in type 1 diabetes. V shed 3 bases and J shed 6 bases, with 19 bases lying between them. Per germline, CDR1 MNHEY and CDR2 SVGAGI. The CDR3 covers 16 residues. All of the isolated RNA was reverse transcribed, so expressed TCRB transcripts were sequenced. Sequencing of naive, central memory and regulatory T cell samples gave an average of roughly 3.6 million reads. Some clones are missing from TCRdb's copy, which holds only in-frame ones; the method was immunoSEQ multiplex PCR. The top ten clones hold 0.02% to 0.025% of a sample with 810,000 or so clones, roughly a sixth of them seen once.

What was sequenced was naive CD4+ T cells from blood. The clonotype comes from a woman between 18 and 29 years old in good health. This rearrangement joins TRBV6-5 to TRBJ2-3; D possibly corresponds to TRBD2 (5 bases). This CDR3 is CASSYYAAAPVDTQYF. The CDR3 DNA follows: TGTGCCAGCAGTTATTACGCAGCGGCCCCTGTGGATACGCAGTATTTT.